Below, 19 T cell receptor beta chains from the same sample are listed, as sequenced in a study of blood T cell repertoires in COVID-19. The assay was immunoSEQ multiplex PCR, and TCRdb's table has in-frame clones only and misses some. The repertoire holds about 87,000 clones, with over 70% as singletons. Material for sequencing was peripheral blood. The receptors were gathered from a woman between 50 and 59 years old with acute or convalescent COVID-19.

The rearrangement links TRBV4-1 to TRBJ2-1, with 12 bases fitting TRBD2. Germline CDR1 reads MGHRA; CDR2 reads YSYEKL. The junction had 4 bases not matched to a gene; V was cut back by 0 bases and J by 10 bases. The CDR3 length is 15 residues. CDR3 in amino acids: CASSQDTGTSGEQFF. DNA for the CDR3: TGCGCCAGCAGCCAAGATACCGGGACTAGCGGGGAGCAGTTCTTC.

This rearrangement joins TRBV5-1 to TRBJ1-6; D is unclear. The CDR3 totals 16 residues. V was pared by 2 bases and J by 3 bases, with 12 bases between. CDR1 is SGHRS and CDR2 is YFSETQ in the germline V gene. The CDR3 region has the DNA TGCGCCAGCAGCTTTCGGCAGGCGAACTATAATTCACCCCTCCACTTT. This sequence encodes CASSFRQANYNSPLHF.

The rearrangement links TRBV7-9 to TRBJ1-4; no reliable D call. Looked up from germline, CDR1 is SEHNR and CDR2 is FQNEAQ (reference sequence). The ends were cut back, 7 bases at V and 3 bases at J, with 18 bases in the middle. The CDR3 length is 16 residues. As DNA, the CDR3 is TGTGCCAGCAATCGGGGTCGAACCGGCCCTAATGAAAAACTGTTTTTT. Its translation is CASNRGRTGPNEKLFF.

The V call is TRBV11-3, the J call TRBJ1-1; 12 positions agree with TRBD1. In germline, CDR1 is SGHNT, CDR2 YENEEA. Trimming removed 5 bases from V and 5 bases from J; junction bases left unmatched: 9. The CDR3 has 16 amino acids. The CDR3 bases are TGTGCCAGCAGCCCCGGGACAGGGGGCAGGTGGACTGAAGCTTTCTTT. Its translation is CASSPGTGGRWTEAFF.

The V and J genes are TRBV28 and TRBJ2-2; 10 bases align to TRBD1. Germline CDR1 and CDR2: MDHEN and SYDVKM. The junction had 4 bases not matched to a gene; V was cut back by 3 bases and J by 6 bases. This CDR3 is built from 15 residues. CDR3 coding DNA: TGTGCCAGCAGTTTTCTAGACAGGGGGCCCGGGGAGCTGTTTTTT. This codes for CASSFLDRGPGELFF.

V is TRBV5-8 and J is TRBJ1-5, with 8 bases that match TRBD1. With 0 bases clipped from V and 6 bases from J, the junction kept 8 bases outside the gene matches. The CDR3 extends over 16 amino acids. Germline values: CDR1 SGHTS, CDR2 YDEGEE. The CDR3: CASSLDTGQGSQPQHF. The CDR3, as DNA: TGTGCCAGCAGCTTGGATACCGGACAGGGTAGTCAGCCCCAGCATTTT. The full variable domain, its missing parts supplied by reference TRBV5-8 and TRBJ1-5, is EAGVTQSPTHLIKTRGQQATLRCSPISGHTSVYWYQQALGLGLQFLLWYDEGEERNRGNFPPRFSGRQFPNYSSELNVNALELEDSALYLCASSLDTGQGSQPQHFGDGTRLSIL.

The chain carries TRBV12-3 or TRBV12-4 and TRBJ1-3, with 7 bases aligning to TRBD1. The CDR3 extends over 13 amino acids. The trim removed 5 bases at V and 8 bases at J, leaving 6 bases unmatched. CDR3 sequence (DNA): TGTGCCAGCAGTCCAGACAGGGTCCACACCATATATTTT. Protein product: CASSPDRVHTIYF.

The gene calls are TRBV7-9 and TRBJ2-1; perhaps TRBD1 as D (5 bases). Trimming left V 8 bases short and J 10 bases short, with 18 bases between. Germline V lookup: CDR1 SEHNR, CDR2 FQNEAQ (reference sequence). The length of the CDR3 is 13 residues. CDR3 sequence reads: CASREDQGLEQFF. In DNA, the CDR3 is TGTGCCAGCCGAGAAGACCAGGGTTTGGAGCAGTTCTTC.

V gene TRBV3-1 (or the pseudogene TRBV3-2) combines with J gene TRBJ1-1, with D possibly being TRBD1 (5 bases). This CDR3 has 13 residues. Deletions cut 3 bases from V and 6 bases from J, with 11 bases between. Germline CDR1 and CDR2: LGHDT and YNNKEL (reference sequence). CDR3 DNA: TGTGCCAGCAGCCACAAGGGGTCCGCTGAAGCTTTCTTT. It codes for CASSHKGSAEAFF.

The rearrangement links TRBV3-1 (or the pseudogene TRBV3-2) to TRBJ1-2; TRBD1 might be the D (5 bases). V lost 4 bases and J 4 bases, leaving 19 bases between the germline ends. Germline values: CDR1 LGHDT, CDR2 YNNKEL (reference sequence). The CDR3 spans 16 residues. In DNA form, the CDR3 reads TGTGCCAGCAGCCCACACTCAGACAGCCCTAGCTATGGCTACACCTTC. Amino acid sequence: CASSPHSDSPSYGYTF.

This clone came up once. This chain joins TRBV5-6 and TRBJ2-6, with 8 nucleotides matching TRBD1. Germline assignment: CDR1 SGHDT and CDR2 YYEEEE. This CDR3 is 17 amino acids long. The V and J ends lost 2 bases and 0 bases, in that order; junction bases with no gene match: 4. The CDR3 DNA reads as TGTGCCAGCAGCTTTCGGACAGGGATCTCTGGGGCCAACGTCCTGACTTTC. This codes for CASSFRTGISGANVLTF.

This clone was detected many times. V is TRBV28 and J is TRBJ1-6, with 7 bases matching TRBD1. The CDR3 is 17 amino acids. J was trimmed by 0 bases and V by 5 bases; bases with no gene match: 7. Germline V gene data show CDR1 as MDHEN and CDR2 as SYDVKM. As DNA, the CDR3 is TGTGCCAGCAGTATAAAGGGGGCCCGCTCCTATAATTCACCCCTCCACTTT. Its translation is CASSIKGARSYNSPLHF.

This clone was detected only a few times. The rearrangement links TRBV18 to TRBJ2-1; TRBD1 matches 10 bases. The CDR3 length is 15 residues. Looked up from germline, CDR1 is KGHSH and CDR2 is LQKENI. V shed 3 bases and J 8 bases; nucleotides not matched to a gene: 7. DNA of the CDR3: TGTGCCAGCTCACCTAACGGACAGGGGGGCGATGAGCAGTTCTTC. It is translated as CASSPNGQGGDEQFF.

This sequence joins TRBV6-1 and TRBJ2-7; D might be TRBD1 (6 bases). Germline values: CDR1 MNHNS, CDR2 SASEGT. V was pared by 4 bases and J by 0 bases, with 16 bases between. There are 16 residues in the CDR3. Here the CDR3 DNA reads TGTGCCAGCAGTGTTTCAGACAGGTCTAACTCCTACGAGCAGTACTTC. It specifies CASSVSDRSNSYEQYF.

The V gene is TRBV21-1, the J gene TRBJ1-1; the D segment call TRBD1 is taken from the table without a DNA check. TRBV21-1 is recorded as a pseudogene. This CDR3 region has 14 residues. The CDR3 DNA is TGTGCCAGCAGGGAGACAGGGACGGACACTGAAGCTTTCTTT. Translating gives CASRETGTDTEAFF.

The V and J genes are TRBV4-1 and TRBJ2-1; D might be TRBD2 (6 bases). The CDR3 contains 14 residues. The ends were cut back, 4 bases at V and 8 bases at J, with 15 bases in the middle. Germline V gene sequence: CDR1 MGHRA, CDR2 YSYEKL. This CDR3 is CASSPLAHMHEQFF. CDR3 in DNA: TGCGCCAGCAGCCCTCTAGCGCACATGCATGAGCAGTTCTTC.

CDR3 amino acids: CASSLDRRGGTDTQYF. Here the CDR3 DNA reads TGTGCCAGCAGCTTAGATAGGCGGGGGGGCACAGATACGCAGTATTTT. V is TRBV7-2 and J is TRBJ2-3; 8 bases align to TRBD2. With V trimmed by 1 base and J by 1 base, 4 bases remained unmatched. There are 16 residues in the CDR3. CDR1 is SGHTA, CDR2 FQGNSA, per germline. Drawing the rest from reference TRBV7-2 and TRBJ2-3, the complete variable domain is GAGVSQSPSNKVTEKGKDVELRCDPISGHTALYWYRQSLGQGLEFLIYFQGNSAPDKSGLPSDRFSAERTGGSVSTLTIQRTQQEDSAVYLCASSLDRRGGTDTQYFGPGTRLTVL.

The V gene is TRBV21-1, the J gene TRBJ1-5; TRBD1 reflects the table's D call only, with no check against the DNA. TRBV21-1 is marked as a pseudogene. The CDR3 spans 16 residues. DNA for the CDR3: TGTGCCTCCGAGGGGACAGGGGGAAGAGGCAATCAGCCCCAGCATTTT. Protein: CASEGTGGRGNQPQHF.

The chain combines TRBV7-3 with TRBJ2-2; D remains unclear. V lost 2 bases, J lost 1 base, and 5 bases lay in between. Germline CDR1 and CDR2: SGHTA and FQGTGA. This CDR3 has 14 amino acids. The CDR3 here is CASSLAGNTGELFF. The CDR3 nucleotides are TGTGCCAGCAGCTTAGCAGGGAACACCGGGGAGCTGTTTTTT.